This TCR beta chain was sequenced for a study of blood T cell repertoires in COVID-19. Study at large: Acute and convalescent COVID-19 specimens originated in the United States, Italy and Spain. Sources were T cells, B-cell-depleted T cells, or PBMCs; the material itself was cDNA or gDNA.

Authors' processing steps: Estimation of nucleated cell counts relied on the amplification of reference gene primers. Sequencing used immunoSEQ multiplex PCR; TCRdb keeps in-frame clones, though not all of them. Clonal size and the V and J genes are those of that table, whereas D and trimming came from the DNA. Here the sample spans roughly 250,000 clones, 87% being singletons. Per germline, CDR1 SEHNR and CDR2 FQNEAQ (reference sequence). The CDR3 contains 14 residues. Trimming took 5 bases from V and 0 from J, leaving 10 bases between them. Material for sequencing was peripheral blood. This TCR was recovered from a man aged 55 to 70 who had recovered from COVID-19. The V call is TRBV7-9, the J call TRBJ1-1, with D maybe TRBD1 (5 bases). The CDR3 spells CASSEGLLNTEAFF. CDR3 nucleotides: TGTGCCAGCAGCGAGGGACTGTTGAACACTGAAGCTTTCTTT.